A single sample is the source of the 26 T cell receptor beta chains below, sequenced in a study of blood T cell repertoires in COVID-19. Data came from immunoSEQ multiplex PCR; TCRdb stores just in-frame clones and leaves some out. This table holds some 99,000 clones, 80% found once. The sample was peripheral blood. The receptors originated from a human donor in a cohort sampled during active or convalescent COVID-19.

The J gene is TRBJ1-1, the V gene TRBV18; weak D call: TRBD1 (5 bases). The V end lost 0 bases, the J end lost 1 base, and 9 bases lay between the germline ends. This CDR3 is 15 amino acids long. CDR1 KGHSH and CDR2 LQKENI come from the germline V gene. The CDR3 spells CASSPPGGPNTEAFF. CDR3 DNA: TGTGCCAGCTCACCACCGGGGGGACCGAACACTGAAGCTTTCTTT. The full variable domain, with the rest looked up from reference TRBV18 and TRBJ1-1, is NAGVMQNPRHLVRRRGQEARLRCSPMKGHSHVYWYRQLPEEGLKFMVYLQKENIIDESGMPKERFSAEFPKEGPSILRIQQVVRGDSAAYFCASSPPGGPNTEAFFGQGTRLTVV.

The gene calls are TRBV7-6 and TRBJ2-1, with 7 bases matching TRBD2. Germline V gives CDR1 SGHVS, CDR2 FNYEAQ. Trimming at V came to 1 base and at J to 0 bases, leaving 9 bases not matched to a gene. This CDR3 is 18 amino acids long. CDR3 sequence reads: CASSLGGGRLSSYNEQFF. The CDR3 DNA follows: TGTGCCAGCAGCTTAGGGGGAGGGCGGTTGAGCTCCTACAATGAGCAGTTCTTC.

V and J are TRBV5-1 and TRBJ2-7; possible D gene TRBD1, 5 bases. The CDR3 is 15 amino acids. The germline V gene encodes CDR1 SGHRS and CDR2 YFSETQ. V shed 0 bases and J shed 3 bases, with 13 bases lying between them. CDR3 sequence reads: CASSLGWGSGYEQYF. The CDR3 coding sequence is TGCGCCAGCAGCTTGGGCTGGGGCAGTGGCTACGAGCAGTACTTC.

CDR3 nucleotide sequence: TGCGCCAGCAGTGAGAGCGGGGGGATGACAGGGAATAATTCACCCCTCCACTTT. This encodes CASSESGGMTGNNSPLHF. The chain carries TRBV10-2 and TRBJ1-6, with TRBD1 matching 7 bases. CDR1 and CDR2 (germline): WSHSY, SAAADI. CDR3 length: 18 amino acids. Unmatched junction bases numbered 12, after V lost 2 bases and J lost 5 bases.

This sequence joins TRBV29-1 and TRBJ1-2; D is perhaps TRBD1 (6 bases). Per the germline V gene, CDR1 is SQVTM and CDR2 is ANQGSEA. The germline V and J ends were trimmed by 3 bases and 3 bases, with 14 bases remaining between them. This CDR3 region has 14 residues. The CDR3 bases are TGCAGCGTTGACAGCAGGGGAAAGGACTATGGCTACACCTTC. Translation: CSVDSRGKDYGYTF.

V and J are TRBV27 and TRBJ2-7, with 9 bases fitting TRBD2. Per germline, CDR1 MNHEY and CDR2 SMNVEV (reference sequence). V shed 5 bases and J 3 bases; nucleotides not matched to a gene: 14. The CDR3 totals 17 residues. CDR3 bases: TGTGCCAGCAGTCCCCGGGGGTGGCTAGCGGGATACTACGAGCAGTACTTC. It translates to CASSPRGWLAGYYEQYF.

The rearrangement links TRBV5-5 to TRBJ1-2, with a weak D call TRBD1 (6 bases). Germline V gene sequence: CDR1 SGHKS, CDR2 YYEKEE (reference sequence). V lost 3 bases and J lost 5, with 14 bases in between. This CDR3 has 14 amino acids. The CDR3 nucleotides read TGTGCCAGCAGCTGGAACCCCGACAGGTATGGCTACACCTTC. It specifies CASSWNPDRYGYTF.

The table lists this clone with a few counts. This CDR3 reads CASSTTGAVGPQHF. CDR3 DNA: TGTGCCAGTAGTACGACAGGGGCTGTGGGGCCCCAGCATTTT. J is TRBJ1-5 and V is TRBV19, with 8 bases matching TRBD1. The germline CDR1 and CDR2 sequences are LNHDA and SQIVND (reference sequence). The CDR3 has 14 amino acids. The J segment lost 9 bases and the V segment lost 4 bases, leaving 8 bases of the junction unmatched.

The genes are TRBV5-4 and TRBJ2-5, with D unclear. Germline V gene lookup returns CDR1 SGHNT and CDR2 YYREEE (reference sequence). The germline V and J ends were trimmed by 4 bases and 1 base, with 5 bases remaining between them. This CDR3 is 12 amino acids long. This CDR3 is CASSRSQETQYF. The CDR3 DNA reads TGTGCCAGCAGCCGGAGCCAAGAGACCCAGTACTTC. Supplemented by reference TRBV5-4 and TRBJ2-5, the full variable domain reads ETGVTQSPTHLIKTRGQQVTLRCSSQSGHNTVSWYQQALGQGPQFIFQYYREEENGRGNFPPRFSGLQFPNYSSELNVNALELDDSALYLCASSRSQETQYFGPGTRLLVL.

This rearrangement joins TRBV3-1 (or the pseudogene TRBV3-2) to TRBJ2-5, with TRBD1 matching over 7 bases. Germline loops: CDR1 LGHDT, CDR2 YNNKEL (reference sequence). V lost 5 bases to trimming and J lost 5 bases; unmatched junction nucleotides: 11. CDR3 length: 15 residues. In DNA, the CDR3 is TGTGCCAGCAGCAAACCCGACAGGGCCCGGGAGACCCAGTACTTC. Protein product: CASSKPDRARETQYF.

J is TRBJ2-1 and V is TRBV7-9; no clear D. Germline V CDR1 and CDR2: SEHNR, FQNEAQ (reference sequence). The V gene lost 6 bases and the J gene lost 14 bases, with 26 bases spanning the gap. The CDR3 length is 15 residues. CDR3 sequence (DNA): TGTGCCAGCAGTCCTACTACTACCACCTCAAAATGGAAGTTCTTC. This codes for CASSPTTTTSKWKFF. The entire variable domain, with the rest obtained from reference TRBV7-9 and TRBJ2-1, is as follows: DTGVSQNPRHKITKRGQNVTFRCDPISEHNRLYWYRQTLGQGPEFLTYFQNEAQLEKSRLLSDRFSAERPKGSFSTLEIQRTEQGDSAMYLCASSPTTTTSKWKFFGPGTRLTVL.

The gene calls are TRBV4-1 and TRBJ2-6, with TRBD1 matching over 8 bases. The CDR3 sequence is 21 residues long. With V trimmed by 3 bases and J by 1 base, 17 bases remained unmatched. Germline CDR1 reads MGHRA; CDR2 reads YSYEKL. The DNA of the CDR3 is TGCGCCAGCAGCCACCCCGGACAGGGTTATATTAATGATTCTGGGGCCAACGTCCTGACTTTC. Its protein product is CASSHPGQGYINDSGANVLTF.

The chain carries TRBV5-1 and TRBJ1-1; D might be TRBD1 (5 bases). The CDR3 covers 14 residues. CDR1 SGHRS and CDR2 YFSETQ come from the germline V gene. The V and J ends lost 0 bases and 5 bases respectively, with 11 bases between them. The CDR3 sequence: CASSLGGARTEAFF. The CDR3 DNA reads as TGCGCCAGCAGCTTGGGCGGGGCGAGGACTGAAGCTTTCTTT.

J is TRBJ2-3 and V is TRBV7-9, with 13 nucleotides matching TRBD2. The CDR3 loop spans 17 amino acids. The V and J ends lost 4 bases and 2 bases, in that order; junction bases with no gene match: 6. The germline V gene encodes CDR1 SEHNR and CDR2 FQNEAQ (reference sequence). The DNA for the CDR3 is TGTGCCAGCAGCTCGGGACTAGCGGGACCTCCCACAGATACGCAGTATTTT. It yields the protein CASSSGLAGPPTDTQYF.

The CDR3 sequence is CASNPYGTERTGELFF. The CDR3 DNA sequence: TGTGCCAGCAACCCTTATGGGACAGAAAGGACCGGGGAGCTGTTTTTT. The chain carries TRBV27 and TRBJ2-2; TRBD1 matches at 7 bases. Germline assignment: CDR1 MNHEY and CDR2 SMNVEV (reference sequence). CDR3 size: 16 residues. The junction had 13 bases not matched to a gene; V was cut back by 7 bases and J by 5 bases.

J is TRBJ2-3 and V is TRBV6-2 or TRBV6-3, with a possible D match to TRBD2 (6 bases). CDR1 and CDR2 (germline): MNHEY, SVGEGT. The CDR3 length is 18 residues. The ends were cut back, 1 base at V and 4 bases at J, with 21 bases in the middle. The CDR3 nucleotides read TGTGCCAGCAGTTACTATAGCGTTGCGGGATATCGCGCAGATACGCAGTATTTT. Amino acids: CASSYYSVAGYRADTQYF.

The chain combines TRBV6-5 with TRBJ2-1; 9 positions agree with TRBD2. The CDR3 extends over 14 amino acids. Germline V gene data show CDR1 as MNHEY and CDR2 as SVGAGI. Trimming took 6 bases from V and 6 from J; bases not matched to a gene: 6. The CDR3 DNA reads TGTGCCAGCAGATTAGCGGGAGCGGCCAATGAGCAGTTCTTC. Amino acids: CASRLAGAANEQFF.

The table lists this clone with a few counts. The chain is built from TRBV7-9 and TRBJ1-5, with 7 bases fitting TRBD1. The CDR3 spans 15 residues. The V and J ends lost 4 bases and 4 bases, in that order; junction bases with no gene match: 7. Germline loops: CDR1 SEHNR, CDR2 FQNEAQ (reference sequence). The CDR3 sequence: CASSSDRVGNQPQHF. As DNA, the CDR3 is TGTGCCAGCAGCTCTGACAGGGTAGGAAATCAGCCCCAGCATTTT.

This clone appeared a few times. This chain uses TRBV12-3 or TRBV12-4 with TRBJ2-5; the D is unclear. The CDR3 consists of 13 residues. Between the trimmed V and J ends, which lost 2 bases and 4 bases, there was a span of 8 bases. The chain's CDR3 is CASSLWLGETQYF. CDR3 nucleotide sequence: TGTGCCAGCAGTTTATGGCTAGGAGAGACCCAGTACTTC.

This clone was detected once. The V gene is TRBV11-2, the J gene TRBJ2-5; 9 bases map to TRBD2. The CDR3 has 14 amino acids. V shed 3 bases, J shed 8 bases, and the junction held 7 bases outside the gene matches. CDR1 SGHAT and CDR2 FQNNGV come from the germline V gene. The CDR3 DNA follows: TGTGCCAGCAGCTTCCGGCGGGAGGGCCGAACCCAGTACTTC. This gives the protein CASSFRREGRTQYF.

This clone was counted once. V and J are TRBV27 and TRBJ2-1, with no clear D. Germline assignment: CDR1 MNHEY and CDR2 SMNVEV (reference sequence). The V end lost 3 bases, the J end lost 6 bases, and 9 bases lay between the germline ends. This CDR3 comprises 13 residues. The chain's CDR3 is CASSFNRVNEQFF. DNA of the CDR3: TGTGCCAGCAGTTTCAATCGGGTCAATGAGCAGTTCTTC.

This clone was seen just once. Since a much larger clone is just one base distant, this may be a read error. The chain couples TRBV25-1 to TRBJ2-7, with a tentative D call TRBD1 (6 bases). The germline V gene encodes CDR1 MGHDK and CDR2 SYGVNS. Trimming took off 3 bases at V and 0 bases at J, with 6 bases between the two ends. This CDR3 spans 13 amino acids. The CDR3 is CASSEDSSYEQYF. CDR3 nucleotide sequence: TGTGCCAGCAGTGAGGACAGCTCCTACGAGCAGTACTTC.

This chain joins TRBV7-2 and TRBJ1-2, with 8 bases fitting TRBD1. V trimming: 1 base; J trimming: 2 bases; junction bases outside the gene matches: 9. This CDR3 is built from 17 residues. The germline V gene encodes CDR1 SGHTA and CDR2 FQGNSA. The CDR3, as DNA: TGTGCCAGCAGCTTAGGGGGGACAGGAGAGAAGAACTATGGCTACACCTTC. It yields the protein CASSLGGTGEKNYGYTF.

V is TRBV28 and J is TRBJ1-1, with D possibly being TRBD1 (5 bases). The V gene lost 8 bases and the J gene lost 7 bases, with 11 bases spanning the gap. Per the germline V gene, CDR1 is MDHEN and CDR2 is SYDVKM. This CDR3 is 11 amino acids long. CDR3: CASHPGGEAFF. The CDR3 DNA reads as TGTGCCAGCCACCCGGGGGGTGAAGCTTTCTTT.

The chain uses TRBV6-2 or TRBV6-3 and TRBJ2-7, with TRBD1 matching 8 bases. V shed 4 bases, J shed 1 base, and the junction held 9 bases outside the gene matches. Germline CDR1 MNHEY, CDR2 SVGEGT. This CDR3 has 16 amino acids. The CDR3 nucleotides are TGTGCCAGCAGTTTCTACATACGGACAGGGTCCTACGAGCAGTACTTC. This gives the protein CASSFYIRTGSYEQYF.

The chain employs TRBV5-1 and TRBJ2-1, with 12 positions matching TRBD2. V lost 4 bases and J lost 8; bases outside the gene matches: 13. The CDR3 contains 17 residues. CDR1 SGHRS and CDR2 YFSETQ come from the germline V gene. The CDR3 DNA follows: TGCGCCAGCAGCCCCGGACCTCTAGCGGGAGGGCCGGATGAGCAGTTCTTC. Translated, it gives CASSPGPLAGGPDEQFF.